The 8 T cell receptor beta chains listed next were all sequenced from one sample in a study of cytomegalovirus exposure and HLA in healthy donors. PCR amplification relied on 60 Vbeta primers (plus 13 Jbeta primers). The method was immunoSEQ multiplex PCR; TCRdb's version includes in-frame clones alone and lacks a portion of them. The data hold over 150,000 clones, with roughly three quarters observed a single time. Sequenced sample: PBMCs. The source is a woman aged 50 to 65 in good health and CMV-seropositive.

The rearrangement uses TRBV2 and TRBJ2-5; TRBD1 aligns across 8 bases. CDR1 and CDR2 (germline): SNHLY, FYNNEI. This CDR3 region has 14 residues. The V gene end was trimmed by 2 bases and the J gene end by 5 bases; junction bases not matched to a gene: 4. CDR3 DNA: TGTGCCAGCAGTGAACAGGGGGCGGGGGAGACCCAGTACTTC. Protein: CASSEQGAGETQYF.

The chain recombines TRBV7-2 with TRBJ1-1, with TRBD1 matching over 7 bases. In germline, CDR1 is SGHTA, CDR2 FQGNSA. The CDR3 length is 15 residues. J lost 2 bases, V lost 5 bases, and 8 bases had no gene match. The CDR3 DNA reads as TGTGCCAGCAGCCTCCCGGGACAGATTAACACTGAAGCTTTCTTT. Encoded protein: CASSLPGQINTEAFF.

The chain combines TRBV9 with TRBJ1-1; D remains unclear. Trimming left V 4 bases short and J 1 base short, with 8 bases between. Germline CDR1 reads SGDLS; CDR2 reads YYNGEE. The CDR3 spans 13 residues. In nucleotides, the CDR3 is TGTGCCAGCAGCCGAGGATGGAACACTGAAGCTTTCTTT. This codes for CASSRGWNTEAFF.

The chain combines TRBV11-3 with TRBJ2-3; tentative D call: TRBD2 (6 bases). Per germline, CDR1 SGHNT and CDR2 YENEEA. This CDR3 region has 15 residues. V was pared by 5 bases and J by 2 bases, with 14 bases between. CDR3 amino acids: CASSPNSGNTDTQYF. The CDR3 nucleotides are TGTGCCAGCAGCCCGAATAGCGGAAACACAGATACGCAGTATTTT.

The table lists this clone with a few counts. Here the CDR3 DNA reads TGTGCCAGTAGCCCTCGGGGATCACCCCTCCACTTT. This encodes CASSPRGSPLHF. The V gene is TRBV19, the J gene TRBJ1-6; D not resolved. Trimming pared 6 bases from V and 10 bases from J, leaving 10 bases between. The CDR3 extends over 12 amino acids. The V gene's germline CDR1 is LNHDA and CDR2 SQIVND (reference sequence).

This clone was picked up a small number of times. This chain joins TRBV7-2 and TRBJ2-7; 8 nucleotides match TRBD2. The ends lost 5 bases at V and 1 base at J; junction bases unmatched: 10. The V gene's germline CDR1 is SGHTA and CDR2 FQGNSA. This CDR3 is 16 amino acids long. In DNA form, the CDR3 reads TGTGCCAGCAGCCCCAAAGTAAGCGGGGGATCCTACGAGCAGTACTTC. Amino acids: CASSPKVSGGSYEQYF.

The chain has TRBV19 and TRBJ2-3; 10 bases line up with TRBD1. The CDR3 is made up of 18 amino acids. V trimming: 5 bases; J trimming: 4 bases; junction bases outside the gene matches: 15. In germline, CDR1 is LNHDA, CDR2 SQIVND (reference sequence). The CDR3 protein is CASSPGRVGQGSPDTQYF. CDR3 coding DNA: TGTGCCAGTAGTCCTGGCCGCGTGGGACAGGGGAGTCCAGATACGCAGTATTTT.

The chain uses TRBV19 and TRBJ1-4; D gene unclear. The CDR3 totals 19 residues. CDR1 is LNHDA and CDR2 is SQIVND in the germline V gene (reference sequence). The germline V and J ends were trimmed by 3 bases and 0 bases, with 20 bases remaining between them. This CDR3 reads CASSMGAGSAPATNEKLFF. CDR3 coding DNA: TGTGCCAGTAGTATGGGTGCCGGGTCAGCACCTGCAACTAATGAAAAACTGTTTTTT.